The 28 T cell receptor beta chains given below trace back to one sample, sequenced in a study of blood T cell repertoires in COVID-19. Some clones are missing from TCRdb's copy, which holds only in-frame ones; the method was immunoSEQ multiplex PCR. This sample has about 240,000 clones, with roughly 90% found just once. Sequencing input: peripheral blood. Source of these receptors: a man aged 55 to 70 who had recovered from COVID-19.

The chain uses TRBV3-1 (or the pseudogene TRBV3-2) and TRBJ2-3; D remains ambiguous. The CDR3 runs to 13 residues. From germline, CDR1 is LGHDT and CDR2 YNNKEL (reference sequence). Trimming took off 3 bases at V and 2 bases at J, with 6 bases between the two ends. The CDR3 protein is CASSHSVTDTQYF. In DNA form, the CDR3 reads TGTGCCAGCAGCCATTCAGTCACAGATACGCAGTATTTT.

CDR3 amino acids: CASSSQTSGVQETQYF. In DNA form, the CDR3 reads TGCGCCAGCAGCTCCCAGACTAGCGGGGTACAAGAGACCCAGTACTTC. This rearrangement joins TRBV5-1 to TRBJ2-5; 11 bases are a match to TRBD2. The germline CDR1 and CDR2 sequences are SGHRS and YFSETQ. This CDR3 has 16 residues. The V segment lost 3 bases and the J segment 2 bases; nucleotides outside the gene matches: 6. Combining the CDR3 with reference TRBV5-1 and TRBJ2-5 gives the whole variable domain KAGVTQTPRYLIKTRGQQVTLSCSPISGHRSVSWYQQTPGQGLQFLFEYFSETQRNKGNFPGRFSGRQFSNSRSEMNVSTLELGDSALYLCASSSQTSGVQETQYFGPGTRLLVL.

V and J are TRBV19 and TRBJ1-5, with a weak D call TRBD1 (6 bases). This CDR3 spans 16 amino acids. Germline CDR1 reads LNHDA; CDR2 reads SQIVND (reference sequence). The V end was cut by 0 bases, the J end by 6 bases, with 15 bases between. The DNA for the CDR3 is TGTGCCAGTAGTATAGATGGCAGGGGATTTTTTCAGCCCCAGCATTTT. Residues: CASSIDGRGFFQPQHF.

The CDR3 loop reads CASSEPSGGDPKADTQYF. The CDR3 DNA reads TGCGCCAGCAGTGAGCCCAGCGGGGGGGACCCGAAAGCAGATACGCAGTATTTT. The chain has TRBV10-2 and TRBJ2-3, with 10 bases matching TRBD2. V was clipped by 2 bases and J by 4 bases; unmatched bases: 12. Per germline, CDR1 WSHSY and CDR2 SAAADI. This CDR3 region has 18 residues.

DNA for the CDR3: TGTGCCACCAGTGATTATACAGGGGGCGCAGCTTTCTTT. Protein sequence: CATSDYTGGAAFF. This chain links TRBV24-1 with TRBJ1-1; TRBD1 matches 9 bases. V gave up 2 bases and J gave up 10 bases; unmatched junction bases: 4. Germline V gene lookup returns CDR1 KGHDR and CDR2 SFDVKD. The CDR3 consists of 13 residues.

The CDR3 is CASSEDWGGAGGNQPQHF. The CDR3 nucleotides read TGTGCCAGCAGTGAAGATTGGGGGGGCGCCGGGGGCAATCAGCCCCAGCATTTT. The chain uses TRBV6-1 and TRBJ1-5; a weak D match, TRBD1 (6 bases). The germline V gene has CDR1 MNHNS and CDR2 SASEGT. The CDR3 has 18 amino acids. Trimming stripped 1 base from V and 2 bases from J, with 18 bases between.

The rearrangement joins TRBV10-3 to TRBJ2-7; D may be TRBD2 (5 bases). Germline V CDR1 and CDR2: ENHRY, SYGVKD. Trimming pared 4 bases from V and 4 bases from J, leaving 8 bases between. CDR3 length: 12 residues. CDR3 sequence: CAISGTGYEQYV. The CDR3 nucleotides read TGTGCCATCAGTGGGACTGGGTACGAGCAGTACGTC.

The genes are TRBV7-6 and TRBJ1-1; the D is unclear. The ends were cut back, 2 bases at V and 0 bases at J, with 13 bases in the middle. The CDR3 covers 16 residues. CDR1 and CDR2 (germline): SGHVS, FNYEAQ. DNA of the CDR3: TGTGCCAGCAGCTTAATAGCTAAGGTCATGAACACTGAAGCTTTCTTT. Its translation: CASSLIAKVMNTEAFF.

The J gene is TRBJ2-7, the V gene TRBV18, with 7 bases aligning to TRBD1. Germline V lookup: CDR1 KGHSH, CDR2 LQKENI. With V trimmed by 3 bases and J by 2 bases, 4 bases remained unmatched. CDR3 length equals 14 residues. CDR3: CASSPGDRAYEQYF. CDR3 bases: TGTGCCAGCTCACCCGGGGACAGAGCCTACGAGCAGTACTTC.

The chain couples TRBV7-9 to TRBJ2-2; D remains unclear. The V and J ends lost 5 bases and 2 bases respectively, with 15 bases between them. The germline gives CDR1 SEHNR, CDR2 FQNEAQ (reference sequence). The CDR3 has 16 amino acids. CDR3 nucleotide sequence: TGTGCCAGCAGCGCCCCGGGTCCGCGAAACACCGGGGAGCTGTTTTTT. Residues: CASSAPGPRNTGELFF.

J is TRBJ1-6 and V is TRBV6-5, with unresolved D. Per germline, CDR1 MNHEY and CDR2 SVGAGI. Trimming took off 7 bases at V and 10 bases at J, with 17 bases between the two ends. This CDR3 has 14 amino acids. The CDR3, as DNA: TGTGCCAGCACCGTGAGGGAGCTAAACTCACCCCTCCACTTT. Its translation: CASTVRELNSPLHF.

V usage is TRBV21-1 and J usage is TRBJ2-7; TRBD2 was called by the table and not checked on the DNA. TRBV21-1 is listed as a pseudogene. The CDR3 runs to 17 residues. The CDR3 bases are TGTGCCAGCAGCCTCAACTATCCACCCAAAGCCTCCTACGAGCAGTACGTC. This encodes CASSLNYPPKASYEQYV.

In DNA form, the CDR3 reads TGTGCCAGCAGCGTAGAGACAGACTCCTACGAGCAGTACTTC. This codes for CASSVETDSYEQYF. This rearrangement joins TRBV9 to TRBJ2-7, with D tentatively TRBD1 (5 bases). From germline, CDR1 is SGDLS and CDR2 YYNGEE. V lost 0 bases, J lost 0 bases, and 7 bases lay in between. The CDR3 has 14 amino acids.

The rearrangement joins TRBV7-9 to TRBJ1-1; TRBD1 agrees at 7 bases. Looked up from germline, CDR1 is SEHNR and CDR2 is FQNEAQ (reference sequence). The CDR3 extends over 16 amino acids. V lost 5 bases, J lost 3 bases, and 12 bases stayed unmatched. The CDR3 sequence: CASSPGLGGKDTEAFF. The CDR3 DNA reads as TGTGCCAGCAGCCCCGGGTTAGGGGGCAAGGACACTGAAGCTTTCTTT.

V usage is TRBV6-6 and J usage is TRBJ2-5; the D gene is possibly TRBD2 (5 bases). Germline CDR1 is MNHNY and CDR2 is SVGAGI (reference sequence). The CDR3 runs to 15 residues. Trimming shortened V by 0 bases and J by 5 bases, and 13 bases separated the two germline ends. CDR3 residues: CASSYSSGIQETQYF. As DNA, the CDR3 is TGTGCCAGCAGTTACTCCTCCGGGATTCAGGAGACCCAGTACTTC.

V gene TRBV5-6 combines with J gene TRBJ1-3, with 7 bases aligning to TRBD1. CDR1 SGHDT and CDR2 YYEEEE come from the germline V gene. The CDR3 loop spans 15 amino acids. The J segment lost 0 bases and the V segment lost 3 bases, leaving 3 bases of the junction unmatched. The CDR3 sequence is CASSSSGGSGNTIYF. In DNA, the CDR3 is TGTGCCAGCAGCTCCTCAGGGGGCTCTGGAAACACCATATATTTT.

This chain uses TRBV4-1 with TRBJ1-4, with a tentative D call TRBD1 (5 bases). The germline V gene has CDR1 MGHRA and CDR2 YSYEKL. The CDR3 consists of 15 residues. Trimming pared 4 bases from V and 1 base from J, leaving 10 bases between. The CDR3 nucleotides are TGCGCCAGCAGCCGGGCAGGGCTAACTAATGAAAAACTGTTTTTT. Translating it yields CASSRAGLTNEKLFF.

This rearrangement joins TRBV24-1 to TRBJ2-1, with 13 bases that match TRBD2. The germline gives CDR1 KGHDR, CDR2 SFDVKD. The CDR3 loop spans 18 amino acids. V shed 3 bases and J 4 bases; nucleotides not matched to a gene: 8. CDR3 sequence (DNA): TGTGCCACCAGTGATCGGACTAGCGGGGGAGTTAAGTACAATGAGCAGTTCTTC. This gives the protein CATSDRTSGGVKYNEQFF.

CDR3 DNA: TGTGCCACCAGCAGAGAAGTCGGGTATTTCTCCTACAATGAGCAGTTCTTC. This translates into CATSREVGYFSYNEQFF. The chain recombines TRBV15 with TRBJ2-1; D gene ambiguous. Germline assignment: CDR1 LNHNV and CDR2 YYDKDF (reference sequence). The CDR3 contains 17 residues. V gave up 0 bases and J gave up 0 bases, with 12 bases separating them.

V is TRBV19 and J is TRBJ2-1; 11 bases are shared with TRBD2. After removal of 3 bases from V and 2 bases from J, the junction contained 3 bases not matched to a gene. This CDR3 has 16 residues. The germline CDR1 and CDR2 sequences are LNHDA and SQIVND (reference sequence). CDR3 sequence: CASSINSGGAYNEQFF. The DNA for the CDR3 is TGTGCCAGTAGTATCAATAGCGGGGGGGCCTACAATGAGCAGTTCTTC.

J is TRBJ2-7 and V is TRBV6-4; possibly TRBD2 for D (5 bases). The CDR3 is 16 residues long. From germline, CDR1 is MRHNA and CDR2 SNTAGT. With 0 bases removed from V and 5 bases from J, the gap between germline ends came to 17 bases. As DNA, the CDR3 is TGTGCCAGCAGTGACTCGAGTTGGAGGTCCTGGCACGAGCAGTACGTC. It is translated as CASSDSSWRSWHEQYV.

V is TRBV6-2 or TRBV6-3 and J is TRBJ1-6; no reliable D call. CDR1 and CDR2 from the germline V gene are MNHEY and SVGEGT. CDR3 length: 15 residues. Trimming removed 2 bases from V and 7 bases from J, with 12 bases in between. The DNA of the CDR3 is TGTGCCAGCAGTTACCGGCCGGGGAAGAATTCACCCCTCCACTTT. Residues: CASSYRPGKNSPLHF.

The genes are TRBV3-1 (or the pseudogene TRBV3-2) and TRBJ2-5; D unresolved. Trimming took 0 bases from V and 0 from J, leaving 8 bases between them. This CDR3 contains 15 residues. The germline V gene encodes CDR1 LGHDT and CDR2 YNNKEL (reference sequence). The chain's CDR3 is CASSQDMGDQETQYF. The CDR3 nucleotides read TGTGCCAGCAGCCAAGATATGGGCGACCAAGAGACCCAGTACTTC.

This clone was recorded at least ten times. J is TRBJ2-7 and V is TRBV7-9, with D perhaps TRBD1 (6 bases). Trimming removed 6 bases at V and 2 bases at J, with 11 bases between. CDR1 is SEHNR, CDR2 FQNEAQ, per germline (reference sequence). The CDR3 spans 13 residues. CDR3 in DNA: TGTGCCAGCAGTTTGGGACATACCTACGAGCAGTACGTC. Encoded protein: CASSLGHTYEQYV.

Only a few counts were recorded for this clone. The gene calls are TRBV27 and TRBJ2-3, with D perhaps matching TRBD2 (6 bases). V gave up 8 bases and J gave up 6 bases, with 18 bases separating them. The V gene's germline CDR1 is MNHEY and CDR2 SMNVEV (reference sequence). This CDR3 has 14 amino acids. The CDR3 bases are TGTGCCAGCGGTGCGGGGTGGGCAGCCGATACGCAGTATTTT. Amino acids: CASGAGWAADTQYF.

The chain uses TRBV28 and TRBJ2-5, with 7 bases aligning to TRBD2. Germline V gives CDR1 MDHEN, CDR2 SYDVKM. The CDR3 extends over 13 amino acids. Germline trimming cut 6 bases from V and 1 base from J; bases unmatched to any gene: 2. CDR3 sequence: CASSSGVQETQYF. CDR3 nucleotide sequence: TGTGCCAGCAGCAGCGGGGTCCAAGAGACCCAGTACTTC.

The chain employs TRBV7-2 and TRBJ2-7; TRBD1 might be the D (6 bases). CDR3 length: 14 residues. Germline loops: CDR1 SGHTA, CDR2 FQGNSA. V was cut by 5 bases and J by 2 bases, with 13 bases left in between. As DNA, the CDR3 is TGTGCCAGCAGCAGAAGGACAGTCCCCTACGAGCAGTACTTC. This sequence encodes CASSRRTVPYEQYF.

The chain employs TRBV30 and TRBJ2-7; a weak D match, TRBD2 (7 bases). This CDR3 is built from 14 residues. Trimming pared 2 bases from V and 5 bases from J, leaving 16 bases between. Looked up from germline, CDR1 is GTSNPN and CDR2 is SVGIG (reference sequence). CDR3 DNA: TGTGCCTGGAGTTGGGGGGGGCCTCCCCACGAGCAGTACTTC. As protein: CAWSWGGPPHEQYF.